This note documents a single TCR beta chain sequence. Its antigen is not known. These data are taken from a study of brain T cells in children with intractable seizures. Whole-study results and caveats: Pre- and post-surgery blood differed in depth, so pre-surgery absences may be undersampling. HCMV serostatus was not known, and viral specificity came from CDR3 similarity only.

Time point indicated: blood from clinic visit 5 months post-surgery; TSC patient then seizure free. The ends were cut back, 4 bases at V and 1 base at J, with 13 bases in the middle. The germline V gene encodes CDR1 GTSNPN and CDR2 SVGIG (reference sequence). The CDR3 has 14 residues. Method: immunoSEQ multiplex PCR; TCRdb's copy keeps in-frame clones and lacks some. This table has 300,000 to 400,000 clones, 93% appearing once. The chain is built from TRBV30 and TRBJ1-1; possible D gene TRBD1, 5 bases. This specimen consisted of peripheral blood, obtained roughly 5 months after surgery. The receptor was derived from a boy in the first two years of life with tuberous sclerosis and intractable seizures. The CDR3 DNA follows: TGTGCCTGGAAGTTGTCAGGGCCGAACACTGAAGCTTTCTTT. Translated: CAWKLSGPNTEAFF.